This TCR beta chain originates from a study of Ad26.COV2.S vaccination and SARS-CoV-2 variants. Looking at the study overall: Donor got 5x10^10 or 1x10^11 viral particles of Ad26.COV2.S. Findings and limits, study-wide: Substantial breadth was reported for post-vaccination spike-specific CD8+ and CD4+ T cells. Vaccine and placebo groups showed comparable non-spike TCR breadth.

The data were produced by immunoSEQ multiplex PCR, yet TCRdb's version contains in-frame clones alone and is incomplete. The table lists around 320,000 clones, just under 85% of them singletons. V lost 1 base and J lost 5, with 10 bases in between. Germline lookup yields CDR1 SGHDT and CDR2 YYEEEE. The CDR3 runs to 13 residues. Stated treatment: 15 to 20 received Ad26.COV2.S at low or high dose, single or two shots; 5 received placebo; per-sample allocation not given. It was on day 63 after the first vaccine or placebo injection that samples were taken. In Boston, the donor was an adult between 18-55 years of age. Details on this clone: What it recognizes is unknown.

The receptor comes from a person between 18 and 65 years old who received the Ad26.COV2.S COVID-19 vaccine or a placebo. The chain is built from TRBV5-6 and TRBJ2-7, with D uncertain. The sample consisted of peripheral blood, taken in a trial of Ad26.COV2.S vaccine versus placebo. In nucleotides, the CDR3 is TGTGCCAGCAGCTTGCCCGCTCAAGACGAGCAGTACTTC. Translated: CASSLPAQDEQYF. The complete variable domain, with remaining parts taken from reference TRBV5-6 and TRBJ2-7, reads DAGVTQSPTHLIKTRGQQVTLRCSPKSGHDTVSWYQQALGQGPQFIFQYYEEEERQRGNFPDRFSGHQFPNYSSELNVNALLLGDSALYLCASSLPAQDEQYFGPGTRLTVT.